This TCR beta chain stems from a study of vaccination effects on CD4 cells after COVID-19. The V end lost 0 bases, the J end lost 0 bases, and 24 bases lay between the germline ends. The CDR3 runs 20 residues. Germline V gene data show CDR1 as SGDLS and CDR2 as YYNGEE. Points on this clone: Its target is unknown.

Viral peptide pool expansion of antigen-specific CD4+ T cells preceded sequencing in the ViraFEST assay. With 10 days of culture completed, CD4+ T cells were isolated. Subjects were given two BNT162b2 or mRNA-1273 vaccine doses. This table comes from immunoSEQ multiplex PCR, and its TCRdb copy is limited to in-frame clones, with some not included. Of roughly 70,000 clones in the sample, roughly 79% were seen once. The sequencing here drew on CD4+ T cells from PBMCs cultured with HCoV-OC43 spike peptides, taken after COVID-19 vaccination. Subset reported: HCoV-OC43 spike overlapping peptide pool stimulation. The chain links TRBV9 to TRBJ1-2; D possibly corresponds to TRBD1 (6 bases). This receptor was obtained from a human donor who received a COVID-19 vaccine. The DNA for the CDR3 is TGTGCCAGCAGCGTAGTCCCAACAGGGACCACCAGGAAGACTAACTATGGCTACACCTTC. Its protein is CASSVVPTGTTRKTNYGYTF. Combining the CDR3 with reference TRBV9 and TRBJ1-2 gives the whole variable domain DSGVTQTPKHLITATGQRVTLRCSPRSGDLSVYWYQQSLDQGLQFLIQYYNGEERAKGNILERFSAQQFPDLHSELNLSSLELGDSALYFCASSVVPTGTTRKTNYGYTFGSGTRLTVV.